The 18 T cell receptor beta chains reported below all come from one sample, sequenced in a study of regulatory T cells in long-lasting Graves disease. Time point reported: newly diagnosed GD, antithyroid drugs for less than 3 months. The authors made the TCR library using RNA they extracted from PBMCs. Sequencing libraries for TCR beta were prepared with iRepertoire HTBI primers and Arm-PCR of CDR3 regions. TCRdb reanalysed the multiplex PCR reads using MiXCR and keeps one entry per CDR3 protein. Of about 430,000 distinct CDR3 sequences in the sample, 15% were seen once. This sample also belongs to another study, concerning T cells in Graves' hyperthyroidism and ophthalmopathy.

The sample consisted of peripheral blood mononuclear cells (PBMCs), taken at new diagnosis, from a patient treated with antithyroid drugs. These receptor sequences come from a woman aged 40 to 49 with Graves disease.

V is TRBV6-5 and J is TRBJ1-2; D is unresolved. V was clipped by 2 bases and J by 6 bases, with 7 bases between them. The CDR3 runs 12 residues. The V gene's germline CDR1 is MNHEY and CDR2 SVGAGI. Here the CDR3 DNA reads TGTGCCAGCAGTTACAGGGCGCATGGCTACACCTTC. It codes for CASSYRAHGYTF.

This clonotype was counted ten times or more. The CDR3 reads CASTPGTLVGGTEAFF. The DNA of the CDR3 is TGTGCCAGCACTCCTGGAACCTTGGTGGGGGGGACTGAAGCTTTCTTT. The chain employs TRBV28 and TRBJ1-1; a weak D match, TRBD1 (5 bases). The CDR3 totals 16 residues. Between the trimmed V and J ends, which lost 7 bases and 5 bases, there was a span of 23 bases. The germline V gene encodes CDR1 MDHEN and CDR2 SYDVKM. Complete variable domain (other parts from reference TRBV28 and TRBJ1-1): DVKVTQSSRYLVKRTGEKVFLECVQDMDHENMFWYRQDPGLGLRLIYFSYDVKMKEKGDIPEGYSVSREKKERFSLILESASTNQTSMYLCASTPGTLVGGTEAFFGQGTRLTVV.

This clonotype came up many times. This chain links TRBV28 with TRBJ2-2; a weak D match, TRBD1 (6 bases). This CDR3 comprises 16 residues. Germline V gene sequence: CDR1 MDHEN, CDR2 SYDVKM. V was trimmed by 5 bases and J by 3 bases, leaving 16 bases between them. The CDR3 DNA is TGTGCCAGCAGTGACCGGGACAATTTTCACACCGGGGAGCTGTTTTTT. Amino acid sequence: CASSDRDNFHTGELFF.

There are many counts of this clonotype. V is TRBV6-1 and J is TRBJ2-7; 11 bases fit TRBD1. CDR3 length equals 14 residues. With V trimmed by 6 bases and J by 7 bases, 8 bases remained unmatched. From germline, CDR1 is MNHNS and CDR2 SASEGT. Written as DNA, the CDR3 is TGTGCCAGCAGCCCGGACAGGGGGCGCTTGGAGCAGTACTTC. Its protein is CASSPDRGRLEQYF.

This clonotype was recorded at least ten times. The rearrangement uses TRBV5-1 and TRBJ1-2; TRBD1 is a possible D gene (5 bases). The V and J ends lost 0 bases and 8 bases respectively, with 14 bases between them. The CDR3 runs 14 residues. Germline V gene lookup returns CDR1 SGHRS and CDR2 YFSETQ. This CDR3 reads CASSLVGDNQGYTF. The CDR3 nucleotides read TGCGCCAGCAGCTTGGTGGGGGATAATCAAGGCTACACCTTC.

This clonotype was counted at least ten times. The J gene is TRBJ2-7, the V gene TRBV12-3 or TRBV12-4; D is undetermined. CDR3 length: 13 residues. The V and J ends lost 2 bases and 5 bases respectively, with 10 bases between them. Here the CDR3 reads CASSLRHSNEQYF. In DNA form, the CDR3 reads TGTGCCAGCAGTTTACGACATTCCAACGAGCAGTACTTC.

The chain uses TRBV10-2 and TRBJ2-1; 11 bases are a match to TRBD2. The germline CDR1 and CDR2 sequences are WSHSY and SAAADI. The CDR3 is made up of 15 amino acids. V lost 8 bases to trimming and J lost 4 bases; unmatched junction nucleotides: 7. The CDR3 protein is CASAGRTSGYNEQFF. As DNA, the CDR3 is TGCGCCAGCGCAGGTAGGACTAGCGGGTACAATGAGCAGTTCTTC.

This clonotype came up many times. The rearrangement joins TRBV12-3 or TRBV12-4 to TRBJ1-5; 7 positions agree with TRBD1. Germline trimming cut 6 bases from V and 0 bases from J; bases unmatched to any gene: 17. CDR3 length: 19 amino acids. The CDR3 nucleotides are TGTGCCAGCAGCACGACCCCGCCGGGACAGCTCCATAGCAATCAGCCCCAGCATTTT. It codes for CASSTTPPGQLHSNQPQHF.

This clonotype has ten or more counts. The chain is built from TRBV11-2 and TRBJ2-2; TRBD2 aligns across 7 bases. V was pared by 4 bases and J by 0 bases, with 5 bases of the junction left unmatched. CDR1 SGHAT and CDR2 FQNNGV come from the germline V gene. The CDR3 runs to 16 residues. Here the CDR3 DNA reads TGTGCCAGCAGCTCTAGGACTAGACCGAACACCGGGGAGCTGTTTTTT. Its translation is CASSSRTRPNTGELFF. The variable domain in full, with the rest retrieved from reference TRBV11-2 and TRBJ2-2, is EAGVAQSPRYKIIEKRQSVAFWCNPISGHATLYWYQQILGQGPKLLIQFQNNGVVDDSQLPKDRFSAERLKGVDSTLKIQPAKLEDSAVYLCASSSRTRPNTGELFFGEGSRLTVL.

The table lists this clonotype with many counts. The rearrangement uses TRBV11-2 and TRBJ1-3; D is uncertain. Germline V gene lookup returns CDR1 SGHAT and CDR2 FQNNGV. Trimming removed 3 bases at V and 0 bases at J, with 6 bases between. The CDR3 runs 14 residues. CDR3 sequence reads: CASSLGFSGNTIYF. DNA for the CDR3: TGTGCCAGCAGCTTGGGTTTCTCTGGAAACACCATATATTTT. Using reference TRBV11-2 and TRBJ1-3 for the parts outside the CDR3, the full variable domain is EAGVAQSPRYKIIEKRQSVAFWCNPISGHATLYWYQQILGQGPKLLIQFQNNGVVDDSQLPKDRFSAERLKGVDSTLKIQPAKLEDSAVYLCASSLGFSGNTIYFGEGSWLTVV.

This clonotype was found a few times. The chain combines TRBV25-1 with TRBJ2-1; weak D call: TRBD2 (6 bases). Trimming stripped 4 bases from V and 12 bases from J, with 10 bases between. Germline CDR1 and CDR2: MGHDK and SYGVNS. This CDR3 contains 11 residues. CDR3 protein: CASSVSGGQFF. The CDR3 region has the DNA TGTGCCAGCAGTGTTTCCGGGGGGCAGTTCTTC.

This clonotype was counted between two and nine times. The chain uses TRBV29-1 and TRBJ2-5; 10 bases match TRBD2. The CDR3 length is 13 residues. CDR1 SQVTM and CDR2 ANQGSEA come from the germline V gene. V was pared by 6 bases and J by 5 bases, with 6 bases of the junction left unmatched. CDR3 amino acids: CSVGTAGGETQYF. The CDR3 nucleotides read TGCAGCGTGGGGACAGCGGGGGGGGAGACCCAGTACTTC.

This clonotype was counted between two and nine times. This chain links TRBV14 with TRBJ2-1, with D possibly matching TRBD2 (5 bases). Looked up from germline, CDR1 is SGHDN and CDR2 is FVKESK. With 3 bases removed from V and 2 bases from J, the gap between germline ends came to 11 bases. This CDR3 has 15 residues. The CDR3 sequence is CASSQRAAAYNEQFF. CDR3 nucleotides: TGTGCCAGCAGCCAGAGGGCCGCAGCCTACAATGAGCAGTTCTTC.

This clonotype has at least ten counts. This chain connects TRBV12-3 or TRBV12-4 to TRBJ2-5; possibly TRBD1 or TRBD2 for D (5 bases each). The CDR3 consists of 14 residues. The V gene lost 5 bases and the J gene lost 1 base, with 11 bases spanning the gap. For the CDR3, the DNA is TGTGCCAGCAGTACTACCGGGGCCCAAGAGACCCAGTACTTC. Encoded protein: CASSTTGAQETQYF.

V and J are TRBV20-1 and TRBJ2-2; weak D call: TRBD1 (6 bases). The CDR3 is 15 residues long. Germline CDR1 is DFQATT and CDR2 is SNEGSKA (reference sequence). V lost 2 bases and J 2 bases, leaving 12 bases between the germline ends. As DNA, the CDR3 is TGCAGTGCTAGACCGCAGGGGATTAACACCGGGGAGCTGTTTTTT. Encoded protein: CSARPQGINTGELFF.

The chain employs TRBV20-1 and TRBJ2-7; D gene ambiguous. The germline V gene encodes CDR1 DFQATT and CDR2 SNEGSKA (reference sequence). The V gene lost 0 bases and the J gene lost 0 bases, with 9 bases spanning the gap. The CDR3 has 14 residues. DNA of the CDR3: TGCAGTGCTAGAGAGACGGTTAACTCCTACGAGCAGTACTTC. It translates to CSARETVNSYEQYF.

This clonotype occurred a few times. V is TRBV12-3 or TRBV12-4 and J is TRBJ2-1; D gene unclear. V gave up 6 bases and J gave up 9 bases, with 12 bases separating them. This CDR3 region has 12 residues. The CDR3 nucleotides read TGTGCCAGCAGGGGCCCCAACCTTGAGCAGTTCTTC. Translated: CASRGPNLEQFF.

V and J are TRBV19 and TRBJ2-1, with 7 nucleotides matching TRBD2. The CDR3 sequence is 15 residues long. Looked up from germline, CDR1 is LNHDA and CDR2 is SQIVND (reference sequence). Germline trimming cut 3 bases from V and 3 bases from J; bases unmatched to any gene: 5. The CDR3 loop is CASSIRGEFYNEQFF. The CDR3 nucleotides are TGTGCCAGTAGTATTCGGGGGGAGTTCTACAATGAGCAGTTCTTC.